This is a list of T cell receptor beta chains from one sample in a study of graft-versus-host responses after intestinal transplantation. Sequencing used immunoSEQ multiplex PCR; TCRdb keeps in-frame clones, though not all of them. The data contain approximately 10,000 clones, over 90% of them singletons. Sequencing used PBMCs, obtained 8 days after intestinal transplant. The receptors were gathered from a human patient who received an intestinal transplant, so some T cells may come from the graft donor. The CDR3 runs from the conserved cysteine through the conserved F or W.

v_gene: TRBV19; j_gene: TRBJ1-1; CDR3aa: CASSIDLGGTEAFF
v_gene: TRBV19; j_gene: TRBJ1-1; CDR3aa: CASSIGEGRTEAFF
v_gene: TRBV5-4; j_gene: TRBJ2-5; CDR3aa: CASSTGLGGLKETQYF
v_gene: TRBV18; j_gene: TRBJ2-7; CDR3aa: CASSLSYEQYF
v_gene: TRBV5-6; j_gene: TRBJ1-4; CDR3aa: CASSTGHPNEKLFF
v_gene: TRBV4-1; j_gene: TRBJ2-5; CDR3aa: CASSRTRGETQYF
v_gene: TRBV11-2; j_gene: TRBJ2-2; CDR3aa: CASSLDRVGYSTGELFF
v_gene: TRBV6-5; j_gene: TRBJ1-2; CDR3aa: CASSSGHRYGYTF
v_gene: TRBV27; j_gene: TRBJ1-2; CDR3aa: CASSQGIGNYGYTF
v_gene: TRBV7-6; j_gene: TRBJ1-1; CDR3aa: CASSLRGTNTEAFF
v_gene: TRBV28; j_gene: TRBJ2-2; CDR3aa: CASSLEEWHLGLANTGELFF
v_gene: TRBV28; j_gene: TRBJ2-7; CDR3aa: CASSAVGYSYEQYF
v_gene: TRBV18; j_gene: TRBJ2-1; CDR3aa: CASSPGAPGEQFF
v_gene: TRBV19; j_gene: TRBJ1-3; CDR3aa: CASSIIWTGSGNTIYF
v_gene: TRBV27; j_gene: TRBJ2-3; CDR3aa: CASIGGSTDTQYF
v_gene: TRBV15; j_gene: TRBJ1-5; CDR3aa: CATEDRNNQPQHF
v_gene: TRBV19; j_gene: TRBJ2-1; CDR3aa: CASSIGLAAYNEQFF
v_gene: TRBV12-5; j_gene: TRBJ2-1; CDR3aa: CASAAVLTYNEQFF
v_gene: TRBV5-8; j_gene: TRBJ2-7; CDR3aa: CASSLERGYSEQYF
v_gene: TRBV11-2; j_gene: TRBJ1-1; CDR3aa: CASSHGQFSEAFF
v_gene: TRBV4-1; j_gene: TRBJ2-7; CDR3aa: CASSHPGLGSYEQYF
v_gene: TRBV6-1; j_gene: TRBJ1-5; CDR3aa: CASSEVWGRQPQHF
v_gene: TRBV19; j_gene: TRBJ2-2; CDR3aa: CASNPLRGTSNTGELFF
v_gene: TRBV27; j_gene: TRBJ2-5; CDR3aa: CASSLVGEETQYF
v_gene: TRBV2; j_gene: TRBJ2-3; CDR3aa: CASSYNTDTQYF
v_gene: TRBV7-2; j_gene: TRBJ1-1; CDR3aa: CASSQQGAAEAFF
v_gene: TRBV19; j_gene: TRBJ1-5; CDR3aa: CASSGTGFYNQPQHF
v_gene: TRBV28; j_gene: TRBJ1-6; CDR3aa: CASSFGPNDNSPLHF
v_gene: TRBV7-3; j_gene: TRBJ2-5; CDR3aa: CASSPGLAGVKETQYF
v_gene: TRBV7-3; j_gene: TRBJ1-3; CDR3aa: CASSRVPGNTIYF
v_gene: TRBV28; j_gene: TRBJ2-7; CDR3aa: CASNPRDYSESPYEQYF
v_gene: TRBV19; j_gene: TRBJ2-5; CDR3aa: CASSMRETQYF
v_gene: TRBV9; j_gene: TRBJ2-3; CDR3aa: CASSVFQGGDTQYF
v_gene: TRBV7-2; j_gene: TRBJ2-7; CDR3aa: CASSSHTRLAGGNEQYF
v_gene: TRBV19; j_gene: TRBJ2-7; CDR3aa: CASSVRTSGRWAEQYF
v_gene: TRBV9; j_gene: TRBJ2-4; CDR3aa: CASSAGAGESKNIQYF
v_gene: TRBV7-8; j_gene: TRBJ2-1; CDR3aa: CASSLRGSYNEQFF
v_gene: TRBV9; j_gene: TRBJ2-2; CDR3aa: CASRASSYGGELFF